This T cell receptor beta chain derives from a study of OX40 agonist ivuxolimab in advanced cancers. The study's findings and limits: Low clonal expansion, among the lowest seen, marked partial responders at 0.1-3.0 mg/kg.

The ends lost 1 base at V and 2 bases at J; junction bases unmatched: 6. The CDR3 runs 15 residues. CDR1 is GTSNPN and CDR2 is SVGIG in the germline V gene (reference sequence). Points on this clone: Antigen specificity is unknown.

The protocol was immunoSEQ multiplex PCR, while the TCRdb copy is restricted to in-frame clones and leaves out a portion. The sample records fewer than 90,000 clones, around 90% being singletons. This sample comprised CD4+ or CD8+ T cells sorted from blood, obtained in a trial of the OX40 agonist ivuxolimab. The receptor comes from an adult with an advanced solid tumor such as melanoma, head and neck, liver or kidney cancer. V usage is TRBV30 and J usage is TRBJ2-3, with 7 positions matching TRBD1. The CDR3 is CAWSGARGLTDTQYF. The CDR3 nucleotides read TGTGCCTGGAGTGGGGCGAGGGGGCTCACAGATACGCAGTATTTT.